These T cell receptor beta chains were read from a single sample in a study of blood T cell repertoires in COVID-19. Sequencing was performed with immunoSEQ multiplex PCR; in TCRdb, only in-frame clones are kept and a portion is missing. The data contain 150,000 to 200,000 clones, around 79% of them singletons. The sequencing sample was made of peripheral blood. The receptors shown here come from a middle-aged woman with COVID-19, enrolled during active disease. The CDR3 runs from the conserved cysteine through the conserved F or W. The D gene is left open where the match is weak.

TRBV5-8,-,CASPRGQRVYTGELFF
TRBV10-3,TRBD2,CAISVLAGVGTDTQYF
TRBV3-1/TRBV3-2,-,CASRLRNEQFF
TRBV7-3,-,CASSPLADNEQFF
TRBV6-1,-,CASSELRGRNEKLFF
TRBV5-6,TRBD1,CASSVITGGMLQNIQYF
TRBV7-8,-,CASSPRLRDTRPGEGYTF
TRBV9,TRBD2,CASSSPPGLAHEQFF
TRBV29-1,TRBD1,CSIWAPGTGGALSYGYTF
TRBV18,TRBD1,CASSGRPGGAETQYF
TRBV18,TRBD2,CATGGAIHNEQFF
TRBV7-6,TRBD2,CASSSYPTGGSQIDEQFF
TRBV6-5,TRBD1,CASRRTGGRDRGYTF
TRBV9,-,CASSVDGQGLNSPLHF
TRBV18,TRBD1,CASSPGQGAREQYF
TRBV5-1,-,CASSSSGVGYGYTF
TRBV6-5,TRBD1,CASSSQGAREKLFF
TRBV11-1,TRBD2,CASSLPASGGTGEQFF
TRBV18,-,CASSPRSQDYGYTF
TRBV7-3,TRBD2,CASSPGGISDTQYF
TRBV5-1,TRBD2,CASSRGLADYNEQFF
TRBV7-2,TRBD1,CASSSQGVYSNQPQHF
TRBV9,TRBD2,CASSGAGGPGYEQFF
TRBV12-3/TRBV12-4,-,CASSWYGAYEQYF
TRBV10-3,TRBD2,CAISEVLAGGETQYF
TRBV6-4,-,CASSREDREGWEQFF
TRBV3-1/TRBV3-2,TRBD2,CASSHPPGGGADEQFF
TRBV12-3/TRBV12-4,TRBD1,CASSFDRDSPLHF
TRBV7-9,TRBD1,CASSLLWTGVVTDTQYF